The 28 T cell receptor beta chains listed next were all sequenced from one sample in a study of blood T cells in healthy people across ages. It was with a sample-barcoded 5' primer and a J-beta primer mix that a second PCR of about 6 to 12 cycles was run. TCRdb reanalysed the 5' RACE reads using MiXCR and keeps one entry per CDR3 protein. The sample includes about 1.1 million distinct CDR3 sequences, 30% to 40% of them seen just once. The material sequenced was blood. These receptor sequences come from a man between 18 and 29 years old in good health.

The sample holds many counts of this clonotype. The gene calls are TRBV24-1 and TRBJ2-1; TRBD2 aligns across 10 bases. Per germline, CDR1 KGHDR and CDR2 SFDVKD. The CDR3 spans 18 residues. After removal of 1 base from V and 4 bases from J, the junction contained 9 bases not matched to a gene. In nucleotides, the CDR3 is TGTGCCACCAGTGATTTTGACCCAGCGGGGGGGCATTACAATGAGCAGTTCTTC. It is translated as CATSDFDPAGGHYNEQFF.

This chain connects TRBV6-5 to TRBJ2-7; no reliable D call. This CDR3 comprises 15 residues. Trimming removed 0 bases at V and 7 bases at J, with 16 bases between. In germline, CDR1 is MNHEY, CDR2 SVGAGI. This CDR3 is CASSYSSGSFNEQYF. In DNA form, the CDR3 reads TGTGCCAGCAGTTACTCGAGTGGCAGCTTCAATGAGCAGTACTTC.

A single count supports this clonotype. The chain employs TRBV28 and TRBJ2-3, with 9 nucleotides matching TRBD1. Per the germline V gene, CDR1 is MDHEN and CDR2 is SYDVKM. The junction had 7 bases not matched to a gene; V was cut back by 4 bases and J by 5 bases. This CDR3 has 15 amino acids. CDR3 sequence (DNA): TGTGCCAGCAGTTCGAACAGGGGGCTTGAAGATACGCAGTATTTT. The encoded protein is CASSSNRGLEDTQYF.

The table lists this clonotype with a few counts. This sequence joins TRBV6-4 and TRBJ1-5, with no clear D. The CDR3 totals 16 residues. Germline CDR1 and CDR2: MRHNA and SNTAGT. Between the trimmed V and J ends, which lost 2 bases and 2 bases, there was a span of 13 bases. The CDR3 bases are TGTGCCAGCAGTGACATATTTTGGCACCGCAATCAGCCCCAGCATTTT. Its translation is CASSDIFWHRNQPQHF.

V and J are TRBV10-3 and TRBJ2-7; possible D gene TRBD2, 6 bases. This CDR3 is built from 18 residues. CDR1 is ENHRY, CDR2 SYGVKD, per germline. Trimming removed 1 base from V and 1 base from J, with 20 bases in between. This CDR3 reads CAISELSRGLAPSYEQYF. The CDR3 DNA sequence: TGTGCCATCAGTGAGTTATCGCGGGGCCTAGCCCCTTCCTACGAGCAGTACTTC.

CDR3 loop: CASRSARDREDHGYTF. For the CDR3, the DNA is TGTGCCAGCAGATCCGCTAGGGACAGGGAGGACCATGGCTACACCTTC. This chain connects TRBV12-3 or TRBV12-4 to TRBJ1-2, with 9 bases that match TRBD1. This CDR3 has 16 residues. V shed 6 bases and J 6 bases; nucleotides not matched to a gene: 14.

There are a few counts of this clonotype. The chain combines TRBV7-9 with TRBJ2-4, with D perhaps TRBD1 (6 bases). The V end lost 5 bases, the J end lost 0 bases, and 14 bases lay between the germline ends. Germline lookup yields CDR1 SEHNR and CDR2 FQNEAQ (reference sequence). There are 16 residues in the CDR3. The DNA of the CDR3 is TGTGCCAGCAGCCTATCGACAGGATTAGCCAAAAACATTCAGTACTTC. Its translation: CASSLSTGLAKNIQYF.

This sequence joins TRBV5-1 and TRBJ1-1; 7 bases align to TRBD1. Germline V gives CDR1 SGHRS, CDR2 YFSETQ. This CDR3 contains 11 residues. The trim removed 7 bases at V and 8 bases at J, leaving 5 bases unmatched. CDR3: CASRTGDEAFF. CDR3 DNA sequence: TGCGCCAGCCGCACAGGGGACGAAGCTTTCTTT.

There are a few counts of this clonotype. The chain couples TRBV12-3 or TRBV12-4 to TRBJ1-4; D not certain. V was trimmed by 1 base and J by 3 bases, leaving 9 bases between them. This CDR3 has 15 residues. CDR3: CASSLEVYPNEKLFF. Here the CDR3 DNA reads TGTGCCAGCAGTTTAGAGGTCTACCCTAATGAAAAACTGTTTTTT.

The chain joins TRBV6-2 or TRBV6-3 to TRBJ1-2; D is possibly TRBD1 (5 bases). V was clipped by 0 bases and J by 3 bases, with 8 bases between them. The CDR3 runs 14 residues. Germline V CDR1 and CDR2: MNHEY, SVGEGT. The CDR3 DNA reads as TGTGCCAGCAGTTACTCGATCAGGGACTATGGCTACACCTTC. Its translation is CASSYSIRDYGYTF.

The chain combines TRBV28 with TRBJ2-4; the D is unclear. The CDR3 covers 15 residues. Trimming shortened V by 0 bases and J by 0 bases, and 6 bases separated the two germline ends. The germline V gene encodes CDR1 MDHEN and CDR2 SYDVKM. The CDR3 protein is CASSLWERAKNIQYF. CDR3 DNA: TGTGCCAGCAGTTTATGGGAGAGAGCCAAAAACATTCAGTACTTC.

The rearrangement joins TRBV3-1 to TRBJ1-1; D is uncertain. The CDR3 runs to 16 residues. Germline-derived CDR1 and CDR2 are LGHDT and YNNKEL (reference sequence). Trimming left V 4 bases short and J 0 bases short, with 15 bases between. The DNA of the CDR3 is TGTGCCAGCAGCCTTGGATTCACGGGGTTGAACACTGAAGCTTTCTTT. As protein: CASSLGFTGLNTEAFF.

This clonotype was counted only a few times. This chain uses TRBV5-6 with TRBJ2-1, with unresolved D. Trimming shortened V by 2 bases and J by 2 bases, and 8 bases separated the two germline ends. Germline V gene data show CDR1 as SGHDT and CDR2 as YYEEEE. The CDR3 consists of 14 residues. This CDR3 is CASSFESTYNEQFF. CDR3 sequence (DNA): TGTGCCAGCAGCTTTGAATCTACCTACAATGAGCAGTTCTTC.

This clonotype was detected only a few times. V and J are TRBV25-1 and TRBJ2-2; 8 bases are shared with TRBD1. Germline trimming cut 4 bases from V and 0 bases from J; bases unmatched to any gene: 4. Germline V gives CDR1 MGHDK, CDR2 SYGVNS. The CDR3 is made up of 16 amino acids. The CDR3 nucleotides read TGTGCCAGCAGTGCCCCGACAGGGGCGAACACCGGGGAGCTGTTTTTT. Amino acids: CASSAPTGANTGELFF.

This chain connects TRBV12-5 to TRBJ2-1; TRBD1 is a possible D gene (7 bases). The CDR3 is made up of 13 amino acids. V gave up 5 bases and J gave up 9 bases, with 14 bases separating them. CDR1 is LGHNT and CDR2 is FRNRAP in the germline V gene. The CDR3 DNA is TGTGCTAGTGGTCTACAGGGGAGGATTGAGCAGTTCTTC. It yields the protein CASGLQGRIEQFF.

The chain has TRBV5-1 and TRBJ1-1; 7 bases line up with TRBD1. This CDR3 spans 15 amino acids. Germline loops: CDR1 SGHRS, CDR2 YFSETQ. V lost 6 bases, J lost 4 bases, and 12 bases stayed unmatched. The CDR3 DNA reads as TGCGCCAGCACCCCGACAGGGTTCGTTGGCACTGAAGCTTTCTTT. Protein: CASTPTGFVGTEAFF. Full variable domain (remainder filled in from reference TRBV5-1 and TRBJ1-1): KAGVTQTPRYLIKTRGQQVTLSCSPISGHRSVSWYQQTPGQGLQFLFEYFSETQRNKGNFPGRFSGRQFSNSRSEMNVSTLELGDSALYLCASTPTGFVGTEAFFGQGTRLTVV.

This clonotype was seen more than once but under ten times. The V call is TRBV20-1, the J call TRBJ2-7; possibly TRBD2 for D (6 bases). CDR1 and CDR2 (germline): DFQATT, SNEGSKA (reference sequence). Between the trimmed V and J ends, which lost 2 bases and 1 base, there was a span of 18 bases. The CDR3 has 16 amino acids. Written as DNA, the CDR3 is TGCAGTGCTAGATCTGTTGCGGGATTACCGTCCTACGAGCAGTACTTC. Translating gives CSARSVAGLPSYEQYF.

This clonotype was observed a few times. V is TRBV6-2 or TRBV6-3 and J is TRBJ2-1; 7 bases are shared with TRBD2. The CDR3 is 13 amino acids. Germline lookup yields CDR1 MNHEY and CDR2 SVGEGT. J lost 3 bases, V lost 8 bases, and 4 bases had no gene match. CDR3 sequence (DNA): TGTGCCAGCGGGAGCGGGGTCTACAATGAGCAGTTCTTC. Translated, it gives CASGSGVYNEQFF.

In its sample, this clonotype was seen many times. The chain carries TRBV29-1 and TRBJ1-5; 9 positions match TRBD1. Per germline, CDR1 SQVTM and CDR2 ANQGSEA. This CDR3 has 13 residues. With V trimmed by 6 bases and J by 4 bases, 4 bases remained unmatched. The CDR3 sequence: CSVGTGTNQPQHF. The CDR3 DNA sequence: TGCAGCGTCGGGACAGGGACGAATCAGCCCCAGCATTTT.

In this sample, this clonotype turned up a few times. The genes are TRBV6-6 and TRBJ2-7; 8 bases match TRBD1. V lost 6 bases to trimming and J lost 1 base; unmatched junction nucleotides: 14. The CDR3 has 17 residues. CDR1 MNHNY and CDR2 SVGAGI come from the germline V gene (reference sequence). The CDR3 DNA reads as TGTGCCAGCAGCCCAACTTCCGGGACAGGAACTTCCTACGAGCAGTACTTC. Its translation is CASSPTSGTGTSYEQYF.

A word on this clonotype: This could be a read error, since a much larger clone is one nucleotide away. This chain joins TRBV7-9 and TRBJ2-1; D remains ambiguous. Judging by the DNA end, TRBJ2-7 fits better; the J call may be wrong. Germline V gene sequence: CDR1 SEHNR, CDR2 FQNEAQ (reference sequence). The CDR3 consists of 16 residues. CDR3 nucleotide sequence: TGTGCCAGCAGCTTAGTGCCCGGGCGTTCCTACAATGAGCAGTACTTC. Translation: CASSLVPGRSYNEQYF.

A note on this clonotype: This could be a read error, since a much larger clone is one nucleotide away. The chain combines TRBV7-4 with TRBJ1-1, with D possibly matching TRBD1 (6 bases). There are 12 residues in the CDR3. Germline CDR1 and CDR2: SGHVT and SQSDAQ. CDR3 sequence reads: CASSPGDTEVFF. CDR3 nucleotides: TGTGCCAGCAGCCCAGGGGACACTGAAGTTTTCTTT.

This clonotype was seen more than once but under ten times. CDR3 nucleotide sequence: TGTGCCACGGACAGGGATGGAAATTCACCCCTCCACTTT. It encodes CATDRDGNSPLHF. This chain uses TRBV10-3 with TRBJ1-6, with TRBD1 matching 8 bases. V lost 10 bases, J lost 7 bases, and 6 bases stayed unmatched. The CDR3 totals 13 residues. Germline values: CDR1 ENHRY, CDR2 SYGVKD.

Written as DNA, the CDR3 is TGCAGTGCTCTCCCCCGGACAGTAATGAACACTGAAGCTTTCTTT. It is translated as CSALPRTVMNTEAFF. This chain uses TRBV20-1 with TRBJ1-1; TRBD1 might be the D (6 bases). The CDR3 sequence is 15 residues long. V lost 5 bases to trimming and J lost 0 bases, with 16 bases between them. Germline loops: CDR1 DFQATT, CDR2 SNEGSKA (reference sequence).

At least ten counts were recorded for this clonotype. The chain has TRBV7-9 and TRBJ1-2, with D unresolved. In germline, CDR1 is SEHNR, CDR2 FQNEAQ (reference sequence). The CDR3 has 13 residues. Trimming took 5 bases from V and 4 from J, leaving 11 bases between them. The CDR3 loop reads CASSEGRIYGYTF. The CDR3 DNA reads as TGTGCCAGCAGCGAGGGAAGAATCTATGGCTACACCTTC.

The chain joins TRBV5-1 to TRBJ2-5; D is uncertain. From germline, CDR1 is SGHRS and CDR2 YFSETQ. There are 15 residues in the CDR3. V lost 5 bases, J lost 4 bases, and 18 bases lay in between. CDR3 protein: CASSVLDGIGETQYF. Here the CDR3 DNA reads TGCGCCAGCAGTGTCTTGGATGGAATTGGAGAGACCCAGTACTTC.

The chain uses TRBV7-9 and TRBJ1-4; 10 nucleotides align to TRBD1. The germline gives CDR1 SEHNR, CDR2 FQNEAQ (reference sequence). After removal of 5 bases from V and 7 bases from J, the junction contained 10 bases not matched to a gene. This CDR3 contains 16 residues. The CDR3 DNA reads TGTGCCAGCAGCCGTCCCGGGACAGGGGACGGTGAAAAACTGTTTTTT. Residues: CASSRPGTGDGEKLFF.

The gene calls are TRBV29-1 and TRBJ1-1; D unresolved. The V and J ends lost 6 bases and 4 bases respectively, with 6 bases between them. This CDR3 spans 10 amino acids. Germline V gives CDR1 SQVTM, CDR2 ANQGSEA. CDR3 region: CSVLFTEAFF. The CDR3 nucleotides read TGCAGCGTCCTTTTCACTGAAGCTTTCTTT.